This TCR beta chain was sequenced in a study of CD8+ T cells in alopecia areata. TCR sequencing used cDNA made by reverse transcription of extracted RNA. Libraries were prepared by immunoSEQ multiplex PCR; TCRdb keeps only in-frame clonotypes and omits some of them. This table holds about 100,000 clones, roughly 56% found once. The CDR3 has 14 amino acids. V lost 0 bases to trimming and J lost 7 bases, with 7 bases between them. Germline lookup yields CDR1 SEHNR and CDR2 FQNEAQ (reference sequence). Treatment noted: oral pan-JAK inhibitor, 5-10 mg twice daily. The sequence derives from a human donor with alopecia areata. This specimen was CD8+ T cells sorted from blood, taken at approximately week 60, from a patient treated with tofacitinib. The chain joins TRBV7-9 to TRBJ1-6, with D perhaps matching TRBD1 (5 bases). In DNA form, the CDR3 reads TGTGCCAGCAGCTTAGCGGGGCGGAATTCACCCCTCCACTTT. Its protein product is CASSLAGRNSPLHF.